This record concerns one T cell receptor (beta chain) sequence. Its antigen is still unknown. The same CDR3 also results from other DNA sequences found in this sample. Expressed TCRB transcripts were sequenced because the entire RNA isolate underwent reverse transcription. Here immunoSEQ multiplex PCR was the method, and the copy in TCRdb shows in-frame clones only, minus some. The table shows about 650,000 clones, with 12% occurring only once. V lost 1 base to trimming and J lost 4 bases, with 9 bases between them. The CDR3 has 14 amino acids. Per the germline V gene, CDR1 is SGDLS and CDR2 is YYNGEE. This record comes from a study of beta chain features in type 1 diabetes. General study results and limits: Shorter TCRB CDR3s, moderately but significantly so, were found in Type 1 diabetes patients in all four CD4+ subsets. Amplification by PCR could prefer shorter templates, with the same effect in patients and controls.

Sequenced material: naive CD4+ T cells from blood. This chain connects TRBV9 to TRBJ1-5; tentatively, D is TRBD1 (6 bases). The clonotype comes from a man aged 30-40 years with type 1 diabetes. In nucleotides, the CDR3 is TGTGCCAGCAGCGTACAAGGGGGGAATCAGCCCCAGCATTTT. The encoded protein is CASSVQGGNQPQHF.